Shown below are 17 T cell receptor beta chains from a single sample sequenced in a study of blood T cells in healthy people across ages. A second PCR of roughly 7 to 11 cycles used a sample-barcoded 5' primer and a J-beta primer mix. From the 5' RACE reads, TCRdb called clonotypes with MiXCR, one entry per CDR3 protein. The sample has about 780,000 distinct CDR3 sequences; 20% to 30% are singletons. These sequences were also reported in another study, on T cells of mothers and their children.

Sequences were obtained from blood. The receptors originated from a boy between 10 and 17 years old in good health.

The table lists this clonotype with a few counts. V and J are TRBV12-3 or TRBV12-4 and TRBJ1-4; D uncertain. The CDR3 runs 15 residues. The V gene lost 2 bases and the J gene lost 5 bases, with 12 bases spanning the gap. The chain's CDR3 is CASSLLEGINEKLFF. The CDR3 coding sequence is TGTGCCAGCAGTTTACTAGAGGGAATAAATGAAAAACTGTTTTTT.

The CDR3 DNA is TGTGCCAGCAGCCCGTCTCCCACGGGCAAAGAGACCCAGTACTTC. Its protein is CASSPSPTGKETQYF. The gene calls are TRBV9 and TRBJ2-5, with D hard to call. V was clipped by 4 bases and J by 3 bases, with 16 bases between them. CDR1 and CDR2 (germline): SGDLS, YYNGEE. The CDR3 extends over 15 amino acids.

This clonotype was counted a few times. The chain couples TRBV2 to TRBJ1-2; D remains unclear. Trimming left V 3 bases short and J 5 bases short, with 10 bases between. The CDR3 is 13 amino acids. Germline CDR1 reads SNHLY; CDR2 reads FYNNEI. CDR3 sequence (DNA): TGTGCCAGCAGTGATGATGTTCTGTATGGCTACACCTTC. Residues: CASSDDVLYGYTF.

V usage is TRBV12-5 and J usage is TRBJ2-6, with D maybe TRBD1 (6 bases). The CDR3 has 16 amino acids. Germline assignment: CDR1 LGHNT and CDR2 FRNRAP. The V and J ends lost 1 base and 1 base respectively, with 8 bases between them. The CDR3 nucleotides read TGTGCTAGTGGTTTGGACAGGGTGTCTGGGGCCAACGTCCTGACTTTC. It codes for CASGLDRVSGANVLTF.

The V call is TRBV5-5, the J call TRBJ2-5, with 10 bases lining up with TRBD1. Germline CDR1 reads SGHKS; CDR2 reads YYEKEE (reference sequence). The length of the CDR3 is 14 residues. The J segment lost 11 bases and the V segment lost 3 bases, leaving 10 bases of the junction unmatched. CDR3 in DNA: TGTGCCAGCAGCTCCCTAGGGACAGGGGAGGTGCAGTACTTC. Translating gives CASSSLGTGEVQYF.

The chain uses TRBV28 and TRBJ1-1; D remains unclear. This CDR3 region has 14 residues. The V end was cut by 1 base, the J end by 1 base, with 7 bases between. Germline lookup yields CDR1 MDHEN and CDR2 SYDVKM. CDR3 sequence reads: CASSLSWGNTEAFF. The DNA of the CDR3 is TGTGCCAGCAGTTTATCTTGGGGGAACACTGAAGCTTTCTTT.

The chain carries TRBV5-1 and TRBJ2-7; no definite D call. Per the germline V gene, CDR1 is SGHRS and CDR2 is YFSETQ. The CDR3 extends over 14 amino acids. V lost 0 bases, J lost 2 bases, and 9 bases lay in between. Written as DNA, the CDR3 is TGCGCCAGCAGCTTGGCTGCTAGACCCTACGAGCAGTACTTC. Protein: CASSLAARPYEQYF.

Remarks on this clonotype: The CDR3 does not close with the conserved phenylalanine or tryptophan, likely indicating a read error. V and J are TRBV20-1 and TRBJ1-2; unclear D gene. CDR1 and CDR2 from the germline V gene are DFQATT and SNEGSKA (reference sequence). Trimming left V 3 bases short and J 8 bases short, with 16 bases between. The CDR3 contains 13 residues. CDR3 DNA sequence: TGCAGTGCTAGGCCGGACGGCGGCCGAGGCTACACCATC. This translates into CSARPDGGRGYTI.

This clonotype was seen a handful of times. CDR3 loop: CASTTIRQGQGKLFF. Written as DNA, the CDR3 is TGTGCCAGCACCACTATTAGACAGGGGCAGGGAAAACTGTTTTTT. The chain couples TRBV12-3 or TRBV12-4 to TRBJ1-4, with TRBD1 matching over 8 bases. This CDR3 has 15 residues. V lost 7 bases and J lost 10; bases outside the gene matches: 14.

This clonotype was seen more than once but under ten times. The genes are TRBV7-9 and TRBJ2-1, with TRBD2 matching 9 bases. After removal of 3 bases from V and 0 bases from J, the junction contained 3 bases not matched to a gene. Germline V gives CDR1 SEHNR, CDR2 FQNEAQ (reference sequence). The CDR3 is 16 amino acids. This CDR3 reads CASSLPAGGSYNEQFF. CDR3 DNA: TGTGCCAGCAGCTTGCCAGCGGGGGGCTCCTACAATGAGCAGTTCTTC.

This clonotype was picked up a small number of times. The chain employs TRBV19 and TRBJ1-4; 7 bases are a match to TRBD1. Per the germline V gene, CDR1 is LNHDA and CDR2 is SQIVND (reference sequence). The CDR3 spans 16 residues. With V trimmed by 9 bases and J by 0 bases, 10 bases remained unmatched. CDR3 loop: CASRDSPTATNEKLFF. Here the CDR3 DNA reads TGTGCCAGCCGGGACAGCCCTACGGCAACTAATGAAAAACTGTTTTTT.

This rearrangement joins TRBV7-9 to TRBJ2-7, with TRBD1 matching over 9 bases. CDR3 size: 17 residues. The V segment lost 8 bases and the J segment 4 bases; nucleotides outside the gene matches: 18. The germline V gene encodes CDR1 SEHNR and CDR2 FQNEAQ (reference sequence). As DNA, the CDR3 is TGTGCCAGCGGGACCCTCCCTGGACAGGGGTTGGAATACGAGCAGTACTTC. This sequence encodes CASGTLPGQGLEYEQYF.

This clonotype has a handful of counts. The V and J genes are TRBV6-1 and TRBJ1-4, with D unresolved. The CDR3 runs 12 residues. The germline V gene has CDR1 MNHNS and CDR2 SASEGT. The CDR3 region has the DNA TGTGCGGTAGTACAACCTAATGAAAAACTGTTTTTT. Its protein is CAVVQPNEKLFF.

There are a few counts of this clonotype. This chain uses TRBV5-1 with TRBJ1-4, with D perhaps TRBD1 (6 bases). V was shortened by 7 bases and J by 5 bases, with 30 bases between the two germline ends. The CDR3 is 19 amino acids. Per germline, CDR1 SGHRS and CDR2 YFSETQ. In nucleotides, the CDR3 is TGCGCCAGCCGCCCCGGTGATGGGGGGCTTCCGCGCGGGAATGAAAAACTGTTTTTT. Translating gives CASRPGDGGLPRGNEKLFF.

The rearrangement links TRBV19 to TRBJ2-4, with D possibly TRBD1 on 6 matching bases. The ends were cut back, 5 bases at V and 1 base at J, with 18 bases in the middle. Germline lookup yields CDR1 LNHDA and CDR2 SQIVND (reference sequence). CDR3 length equals 17 residues. The CDR3 sequence is CASSPGQQFLAKNIQYF. CDR3 nucleotides: TGTGCCAGTAGTCCTGGACAGCAATTCTTGGCCAAAAACATTCAGTACTTC.

The V gene is TRBV11-2, the J gene TRBJ2-2, with D unclear. The CDR3 has 13 residues. Between the trimmed V and J ends, which lost 3 bases and 6 bases, there was a span of 8 bases. CDR1 SGHAT and CDR2 FQNNGV come from the germline V gene. In DNA form, the CDR3 reads TGTGCCAGCAGCTTTGTTAATTCCGGGGAGCTGTTTTTT. Translated, it gives CASSFVNSGELFF.

The chain couples TRBV7-9 to TRBJ2-5; D unclear. The germline CDR1 and CDR2 sequences are SEHNR and FQNEAQ (reference sequence). The germline V and J ends were trimmed by 2 bases and 7 bases, with 11 bases remaining between them. The CDR3 sequence is 13 residues long. The CDR3 nucleotides read TGTGCCAGCAGCTTAAAGGAGTGGGGGACCCAGTACTTC. This codes for CASSLKEWGTQYF.